One sample yielded the 23 T cell receptor beta chains listed below, sequenced in a study of shared clonotypes between healthy human individuals. Sequenced by immunoSEQ multiplex PCR; TCRdb stores in-frame clones only, minus some. The table includes more than 900,000 clones, about four fifths detected once. The sample comprised memory CD4+ T cells from PBMCs. Sample subset: CD45RA-negative fraction. The source is a man aged 18 to 29 in good health. Some clones in this sample may be carry-over from other donors' samples.

This clone was recorded only once. A much larger clone lies one base from this, so it may be a read error. The CDR3 region is CSVVGQPRNTEAFF. For the CDR3, the DNA is TGCAGCGTTGTGGGCCAGCCCAGGAACACTGAAGCTTTCTTT. This chain links TRBV29-1 with TRBJ1-1; no clear D. Germline-derived CDR1 and CDR2 are SQVTM and ANQGSEA. V gave up 4 bases and J gave up 1 base, with 13 bases separating them. The CDR3 is 14 residues long.

The rearrangement joins TRBV21-1 to TRBJ2-5. TRBV21-1 is shown as a pseudogene. This CDR3 has 16 amino acids. The CDR3 DNA reads as TGTGCCAGCAGCAAAGGGAGAGCAACCCTTGGGCAGACCCAGTACTTC. It encodes CASSKGRATLGQTQYF.

This clone was recorded once. The chain uses TRBV28 and TRBJ2-7; D perhaps matches TRBD2 (6 bases). CDR3 length: 12 residues. Germline CDR1 reads MDHEN; CDR2 reads SYDVKM. V shed 6 bases and J shed 3 bases, with 9 bases lying between them. This chain's CDR3 is CASSAGRYEQYF. For the CDR3, the DNA is TGTGCCAGCAGCGCGGGGCGCTACGAGCAGTACTTC.

The V call is TRBV6-1, the J call TRBJ1-4; tentatively, D is TRBD1 (5 bases). The CDR3 is 14 residues long. With 5 bases removed from V and 0 bases from J, the gap between germline ends came to 7 bases. Germline CDR1 reads MNHNS; CDR2 reads SASEGT. CDR3: CASSLTATNEKLFF. DNA of the CDR3: TGTGCCAGCAGTTTGACAGCAACTAATGAAAAACTGTTTTTT.

This CDR3 is CASSLDPGASYEQYF. The CDR3 nucleotides read TGTGCCAGCAGCTTAGATCCGGGGGCATCCTACGAGCAGTACTTC. J is TRBJ2-7 and V is TRBV7-3, with D perhaps assigned TRBD1 or TRBD2 (6 bases each). The germline V gene has CDR1 SGHTA and CDR2 FQGTGA. Trimming took off 2 bases at V and 1 base at J, with 12 bases between the two ends. CDR3 length: 15 amino acids. The complete variable domain, with remaining parts taken from reference TRBV7-3 and TRBJ2-7, reads GAGVSQTPSNKVTEKGKYVELRCDPISGHTALYWYRQSLGQGPEFLIYFQGTGAADDSGLPNDRFFAVRPEGSVSTLKIQRTERGDSAVYLCASSLDPGASYEQYFGPGTRLTVT.

V is TRBV7-3 and J is TRBJ2-3, with 7 positions matching TRBD1. Trimming at V came to 6 bases and at J to 0 bases, leaving 9 bases not matched to a gene. Germline V gene data show CDR1 as SGHTA and CDR2 as FQGTGA. This CDR3 is built from 16 residues. CDR3 region: CASSRTGQVSTDTQYF. The CDR3 nucleotides read TGTGCCAGCAGTAGAACCGGACAGGTTAGCACAGATACGCAGTATTTT.

The chain recombines TRBV28 with TRBJ2-1; the match to TRBD2 covers 7 bases. Germline loops: CDR1 MDHEN, CDR2 SYDVKM. With 6 bases clipped from V and 9 bases from J, the junction kept 5 bases outside the gene matches. This CDR3 region has 12 residues. The CDR3 protein is CASRKTGGEQFF. For the CDR3, the DNA is TGTGCCAGCAGAAAGACGGGAGGTGAGCAGTTCTTC.

The V and J genes are TRBV7-2 and TRBJ2-5; D is perhaps TRBD2 (7 bases). The J call may be wrong; the DNA end is better matched by TRBJ2-7. Germline lookup yields CDR1 SGHTA and CDR2 FQGNSA. This CDR3 has 18 residues. CDR3 nucleotides: TGTGCCAGCAGCTTACGAGGGCGGTACGAGCGGGGACACTACGAGCAGTACTTC. The encoded protein is CASSLRGRYERGHYEQYF.

The chain links TRBV7-2 to TRBJ1-1, with 7 bases that match TRBD1. Trimming removed 4 bases from V and 0 bases from J; junction bases left unmatched: 2. CDR3 length: 14 residues. Germline V gene lookup returns CDR1 SGHTA and CDR2 FQGNSA. This chain's CDR3 is CASSSQGMNTEAFF. DNA of the CDR3: TGTGCCAGCAGCTCACAGGGGATGAACACTGAAGCTTTCTTT.

The J gene is TRBJ1-1, the V gene TRBV29-1; D unresolved. This CDR3 region has 12 residues. CDR1 is SQVTM and CDR2 is ANQGSEA in the germline V gene. Trimming took off 5 bases at V and 7 bases at J, with 14 bases between the two ends. CDR3 sequence (DNA): TGCAGCGTTTGGAGTTTTGGGGATGAAGCTTTCTTT. This encodes CSVWSFGDEAFF.

The chain couples TRBV6-1 to TRBJ1-3; D unclear. This CDR3 has 12 amino acids. The V end lost 7 bases, the J end lost 4 bases, and 8 bases lay between the germline ends. Germline V lookup: CDR1 MNHNS, CDR2 SASEGT. The CDR3 nucleotides are TGTGCCAGCACCCTTTACGGAAACACCATATATTTT. Protein: CASTLYGNTIYF.

This clone was found many times. The chain uses TRBV5-4 and TRBJ2-5, with 8 bases aligning to TRBD1. The end of the DNA is better explained by TRBJ2-7, so the J call may be wrong. This CDR3 spans 12 amino acids. CDR1 SGHNT and CDR2 YYREEE come from the germline V gene (reference sequence). The CDR3 loop reads CASSPGGGEQYF. Written as DNA, the CDR3 is TGTGCCAGCAGCCCAGGGGGCGGCGAGCAGTACTTC.

V usage is TRBV9 and J usage is TRBJ2-1, with a possible D match to TRBD2 (6 bases). Germline V gene sequence: CDR1 SGDLS, CDR2 YYNGEE. The CDR3 has 16 amino acids. V dropped 3 bases and J dropped 2 bases, with 15 bases sitting between them. CDR3 coding DNA: TGTGCCAGCAGCGCCAAGAATGGACTAACCTACAATGAGCAGTTCTTC. It yields the protein CASSAKNGLTYNEQFF.

The rearrangement links TRBV14 to TRBJ1-2; D perhaps matches TRBD1 (5 bases). CDR3 length: 13 amino acids. V was trimmed by 8 bases and J by 5 bases, leaving 15 bases between them. In germline, CDR1 is SGHDN, CDR2 FVKESK. CDR3 nucleotides: TGTGCCAGCTCACCGGGACTGACGTATGGCTACACCTTC. Amino acid sequence: CASSPGLTYGYTF.

This chain uses TRBV29-1 with TRBJ1-1, with D possibly matching TRBD1 (5 bases). Germline V gene lookup returns CDR1 SQVTM and CDR2 ANQGSEA. CDR3 length equals 14 residues. Trimming took off 4 bases at V and 5 bases at J, with 17 bases between the two ends. The CDR3 sequence: CSVVGLAGTTEAFF. The CDR3 region has the DNA TGCAGCGTTGTCGGGTTGGCGGGGACTACTGAAGCTTTCTTT.

The V and J genes are TRBV23-1 and TRBJ1-1; a weak D match, TRBD1 (5 bases). TRBV23-1 carries the ORF label, with uncertain function. This CDR3 is built from 13 residues. Trimming cost V 4 bases and J 8 bases, with 14 bases left between them. In DNA form, the CDR3 reads TGCGCCAGCAGTCGCCTCCGGGGCAGCGAAGCTTTCTTT. This encodes CASSRLRGSEAFF.

The gene calls are TRBV9 and TRBJ2-1; 7 bases are shared with TRBD2. Germline CDR1 and CDR2: SGDLS and YYNGEE. The trim removed 0 bases at V and 0 bases at J, leaving 3 bases unmatched. The CDR3 sequence is 16 residues long. This CDR3 reads CASSVASGVSYNEQFF. The CDR3 DNA follows: TGTGCCAGCAGCGTAGCAAGCGGGGTCTCCTACAATGAGCAGTTCTTC.

This clone has a count of ten or more. The chain is built from TRBV4-3 and TRBJ2-1; D is uncertain. Looked up from germline, CDR1 is LGHNA and CDR2 is YSLEER. V was cut by 0 bases and J by 6 bases, with 12 bases left in between. This CDR3 is built from 15 residues. The CDR3 DNA sequence: TGCGCCAGCAGCCAAGATTTCGGGCTCCGCAATGAGCAGTTCTTC. It specifies CASSQDFGLRNEQFF.

This CDR3 reads CASSWAARDTGELFF. The CDR3 DNA follows: TGTGCCAGCAGTTGGGCAGCGAGGGACACCGGGGAGCTGTTTTTT. The chain uses TRBV5-4 and TRBJ2-2, with D tentatively TRBD2 (5 bases). Germline CDR1 and CDR2: SGHNT and YYREEE (reference sequence). Trimming took off 5 bases at V and 3 bases at J, with 14 bases between the two ends. The CDR3 is 15 residues long.

The chain combines TRBV5-1 with TRBJ1-4; no definite D call. Germline CDR1 SGHRS, CDR2 YFSETQ. Between the trimmed V and J ends, which lost 3 bases and 8 bases, there was a span of 17 bases. This CDR3 comprises 15 residues. CDR3 bases: TGCGCCAGCAGCTACTCGACACCTCCTGAAGAAAAACTGTTTTTT. Its protein is CASSYSTPPEEKLFF.

This clone was detected a few times. The rearrangement links TRBV2 to TRBJ2-7, with unresolved D. V was shortened by 7 bases and J by 3 bases, with 13 bases between the two germline ends. The CDR3 loop spans 13 amino acids. Germline CDR1 reads SNHLY; CDR2 reads FYNNEI. The CDR3 sequence is CASTHSWSYEQYF. The CDR3 DNA follows: TGTGCCAGCACCCACAGCTGGAGCTACGAGCAGTACTTC.

V usage is TRBV7-2 and J usage is TRBJ2-5, with 8 bases aligning to TRBD2. This CDR3 contains 15 residues. J gave up 5 bases and V 8 bases, and 13 bases lay outside the gene matches. Germline V lookup: CDR1 SGHTA, CDR2 FQGNSA. The DNA of the CDR3 is TGTGCCAGCGGGTCGCAGGCGGGAGGTGGGGAGACCCAGTACTTC. It is translated as CASGSQAGGGETQYF.

This chain connects TRBV9 to TRBJ2-7; 10 bases align to TRBD1. V shed 3 bases and J 3 bases; nucleotides not matched to a gene: 9. CDR1 is SGDLS and CDR2 is YYNGEE in the germline V gene. The CDR3 sequence is 16 residues long. The CDR3 sequence is CASSAARTGGLYEQYF. The CDR3 DNA reads TGTGCCAGCAGCGCGGCTCGGACAGGGGGTCTCTACGAGCAGTACTTC.